The 32 T cell receptor beta chains in this list originate from one sample, sequenced in a study of blood T cell repertoires in COVID-19. Some clones are missing from TCRdb's copy, which holds only in-frame ones; the method was immunoSEQ multiplex PCR. The profile shows fewer than 300,000 clones, roughly 85% of them singletons. The material sequenced was peripheral blood. The receptors derive from a woman aged 18-29 years with acute or convalescent COVID-19.

The V and J genes are TRBV7-9 and TRBJ1-2, with 7 bases identical to TRBD1. The germline V gene encodes CDR1 SEHNR and CDR2 FQNEAQ (reference sequence). Trimming at V came to 0 bases and at J to 7 bases, leaving 5 bases not matched to a gene. The CDR3 loop spans 14 amino acids. In DNA, the CDR3 is TGTGCCAGCAGCTTAGCCGCAGGGGGAAGTGGCTACACCTTC. Its protein product is CASSLAAGGSGYTF.

The chain has TRBV28 and TRBJ1-3, with D perhaps TRBD1 (6 bases). The ends were cut back, 4 bases at V and 4 bases at J, with 11 bases in the middle. Germline V gives CDR1 MDHEN, CDR2 SYDVKM. The CDR3 has 14 amino acids. CDR3 coding DNA: TGTGCCAGCAGTTCCCAGGGGTCAGGAAACACCATATATTTT. Translating gives CASSSQGSGNTIYF.

The CDR3: CASSLSGTDLRGYTF. Here the CDR3 DNA reads TGTGCCAGCAGCCTCTCCGGGACAGATCTGCGAGGCTACACCTTC. The chain links TRBV6-5 to TRBJ1-2; 7 bases are shared with TRBD1. CDR3 length: 15 residues. Trimming took 6 bases from V and 8 from J; bases not matched to a gene: 15. Germline V gives CDR1 MNHEY, CDR2 SVGAGI.

The chain is built from TRBV4-3 and TRBJ1-3; no definite D call. V was shortened by 0 bases and J by 4 bases, with 10 bases between the two germline ends. Germline V gives CDR1 LGHNA, CDR2 YSLEER. The CDR3 extends over 15 amino acids. CDR3 sequence: CASSQDWPLGNTIYF. The DNA of the CDR3 is TGCGCCAGCAGCCAAGATTGGCCATTGGGAAACACCATATATTTT.

The chain has TRBV24-1 and TRBJ1-1; 8 nucleotides align to TRBD1. The CDR3 is 16 amino acids. Trimming removed 7 bases from V and 2 bases from J; junction bases left unmatched: 11. Germline V gives CDR1 KGHDR, CDR2 SFDVKD. The CDR3 region has the DNA TGTGCCACCAGGGGGGACAGGCAAAGGAGAAACACTGAAGCTTTCTTT. It specifies CATRGDRQRRNTEAFF.

The CDR3 nucleotides are TGTGCCAGCAGTTACGAAGGGACACCGCTTCTGGAGCAGTACTTC. It yields the protein CASSYEGTPLLEQYF. The rearrangement uses TRBV6-2 or TRBV6-3 and TRBJ2-7; maybe TRBD1 (6 bases). V was clipped by 2 bases and J by 7 bases, with 18 bases between them. The CDR3 spans 15 residues. Germline CDR1 and CDR2: MNHEY and SVGEGT.

This clone occurred many times. CDR3: CASSSAVDQPQHF. The CDR3 DNA sequence: TGTGCCAGTAGCTCTGCGGTTGACCAGCCCCAGCATTTT. The chain has TRBV19 and TRBJ1-5; D unresolved. Germline CDR1 and CDR2: LNHDA and SQIVND (reference sequence). With 6 bases removed from V and 7 bases from J, the gap between germline ends came to 13 bases. The CDR3 runs 13 residues.

The chain links TRBV29-1 to TRBJ2-3, with 7 bases aligning to TRBD1. J was trimmed by 2 bases and V by 4 bases; bases with no gene match: 6. CDR3 length equals 14 residues. From germline, CDR1 is SQVTM and CDR2 ANQGSEA. The DNA of the CDR3 is TGCAGCGTTGGGTCAGGGGGAGACACAGATACGCAGTATTTT. Translated, it gives CSVGSGGDTDTQYF.

This chain connects TRBV6-1 to TRBJ2-5; 7 nucleotides agree with TRBD1. V gave up 2 bases and J gave up 4 bases; unmatched junction bases: 4. Germline CDR1 is MNHNS and CDR2 is SASEGT. This CDR3 is built from 14 residues. This CDR3 reads CASSERGRAETQYF. The CDR3 DNA reads as TGTGCCAGCAGTGAAAGGGGGCGGGCAGAGACCCAGTACTTC.

Turning to this clone: Other DNA sequences within the sample encode an identical CDR3. The genes are TRBV27 and TRBJ2-1; possibly TRBD2 for D (5 bases). This CDR3 spans 15 amino acids. Germline V gene sequence: CDR1 MNHEY, CDR2 SMNVEV (reference sequence). Trimming pared 2 bases from V and 1 base from J, leaving 9 bases between. CDR3 in DNA: TGTGCCAGCAGTTTACGGGGTGGATCCTACAATGAGCAGTTCTTC. This encodes CASSLRGGSYNEQFF.

The chain links TRBV27 to TRBJ2-7, with 7 positions matching TRBD1. CDR1 and CDR2 (germline): MNHEY, SMNVEV (reference sequence). CDR3 size: 14 residues. Trimming removed 5 bases from V and 3 bases from J; junction bases left unmatched: 7. The CDR3 DNA reads as TGTGCCAGCAGTGCCTTGGACAGGTTCTACGAGCAGTACTTC. It encodes CASSALDRFYEQYF.

A single count supports this clone. This chain links TRBV3-1 (or the pseudogene TRBV3-2) with TRBJ1-3; D unclear. The CDR3 is 13 amino acids. V gave up 0 bases and J gave up 3 bases, with 3 bases separating them. Germline values: CDR1 LGHDT, CDR2 YNNKEL (reference sequence). The CDR3, as DNA: TGTGCCAGCAGCCAAGAGAGTGGAAACACCATATATTTT. Translated: CASSQESGNTIYF.

This chain connects TRBV5-1 to TRBJ2-1; TRBD2 agrees at 9 bases. Germline lookup yields CDR1 SGHRS and CDR2 YFSETQ. The ends lost 4 bases at V and 0 bases at J; junction bases unmatched: 2. CDR3 length: 15 residues. CDR3 coding DNA: TGCGCCAGCAGCCTAGCGGGGAGCTCCTACAATGAGCAGTTCTTC. It yields the protein CASSLAGSSYNEQFF.

The chain employs TRBV7-9 and TRBJ1-1; D unclear. The CDR3 length is 13 residues. Germline V gene data show CDR1 as SEHNR and CDR2 as FQNEAQ (reference sequence). Trimming pared 5 bases from V and 4 bases from J, leaving 11 bases between. Here the CDR3 reads CASSGEFGTEAFF. As DNA, the CDR3 is TGTGCCAGCAGCGGGGAGTTTGGCACTGAAGCTTTCTTT. The whole variable domain, remainder taken from reference TRBV7-9 and TRBJ1-1, is DTGVSQNPRHKITKRGQNVTFRCDPISEHNRLYWYRQTLGQGPEFLTYFQNEAQLEKSRLLSDRFSAERPKGSFSTLEIQRTEQGDSAMYLCASSGEFGTEAFFGQGTRLTVV.

The chain is built from TRBV7-2 and TRBJ2-1, with 8 bases that match TRBD2. The CDR3 consists of 13 residues. The J segment lost 14 bases and the V segment lost 1 base, leaving 7 bases of the junction unmatched. Per germline, CDR1 SGHTA and CDR2 FQGNSA. In nucleotides, the CDR3 is TGTGCCAGCAGCTTAGGAGGCGAGACTAGCGAGTTCTTC. Protein: CASSLGGETSEFF.

The V and J genes are TRBV3-1 (or the pseudogene TRBV3-2) and TRBJ2-3; 7 nucleotides line up with TRBD2. The V gene's germline CDR1 is LGHDT and CDR2 YNNKEL (reference sequence). Germline trimming cut 0 bases from V and 1 base from J; bases unmatched to any gene: 4. This CDR3 is 16 amino acids long. CDR3 protein: CASSQDLGRGTDTQYF. CDR3 sequence (DNA): TGTGCCAGCAGCCAAGATCTAGGGAGGGGCACAGATACGCAGTATTTT.

The V and J genes are TRBV27 and TRBJ2-7, with 8 positions matching TRBD2. CDR3 length: 15 amino acids. The germline V gene has CDR1 MNHEY and CDR2 SMNVEV (reference sequence). V gave up 0 bases and J gave up 3 bases; unmatched junction bases: 4. The DNA of the CDR3 is TGTGCCAGCAGTTTATCCCCGACTAGCGACTACGAGCAGTACTTC. Its protein product is CASSLSPTSDYEQYF.

The chain links TRBV28 to TRBJ2-1, with 8 bases identical to TRBD1. The germline V gene encodes CDR1 MDHEN and CDR2 SYDVKM. Trimming cost V 5 bases and J 14 bases; bases outside gene matches: 20. The CDR3 sequence is 16 residues long. For the CDR3, the DNA is TGTGCCAGCAGTCCTCATGGACAGGGTTTAAGTGATCGGGAGTTCTTC. Its protein product is CASSPHGQGLSDREFF.

This clone showed up just once. V and J are TRBV5-5 and TRBJ2-7, with 8 bases matching TRBD1. The CDR3 totals 13 residues. J gave up 3 bases and V 3 bases, and 2 bases lay outside the gene matches. Germline CDR1 and CDR2: SGHKS and YYEKEE (reference sequence). The CDR3: CASSWGQDYEQYF. The DNA of the CDR3 is TGTGCCAGCAGCTGGGGACAGGACTACGAGCAGTACTTC.

A remark on this clone: The sample has other DNA sequences that encode this CDR3 too. The genes are TRBV19 and TRBJ2-7; TRBD1 matches 11 bases. Germline V CDR1 and CDR2: LNHDA, SQIVND (reference sequence). The CDR3 consists of 14 residues. After removal of 6 bases from V and 4 bases from J, the junction contained 5 bases not matched to a gene. CDR3 sequence: CASSVGQGAYEQYF. The CDR3 DNA reads as TGTGCCAGTAGCGTCGGACAGGGGGCATACGAGCAGTACTTC.

The chain employs TRBV5-1 and TRBJ2-1, with 13 bases fitting TRBD2. This CDR3 contains 17 residues. The germline CDR1 and CDR2 sequences are SGHRS and YFSETQ. The V segment lost 3 bases and the J segment 0 bases; nucleotides outside the gene matches: 3. The CDR3 sequence is CASSWTSGSPSYNEQFF. CDR3 coding DNA: TGCGCCAGCAGCTGGACTAGCGGGAGCCCCTCCTACAATGAGCAGTTCTTC.

V gene TRBV25-1 combines with J gene TRBJ2-7; 7 positions agree with TRBD1. This CDR3 comprises 15 residues. The ends lost 2 bases at V and 5 bases at J; junction bases unmatched: 9. In germline, CDR1 is MGHDK, CDR2 SYGVNS. In DNA form, the CDR3 reads TGTGCCAGCAGTGAAGAGCGGACAGGCGTCGACGAGCAGTACTTC. Translating it yields CASSEERTGVDEQYF.

V usage is TRBV18 and J usage is TRBJ2-3, with D hard to call. V lost 2 bases and J lost 0, with 9 bases in between. Germline V gene data show CDR1 as KGHSH and CDR2 as LQKENI. The CDR3 length is 15 residues. DNA of the CDR3: TGTGCCAGCTCACCAGAACTGTATAGCACAGATACGCAGTATTTT. It translates to CASSPELYSTDTQYF.

The chain couples TRBV6-8 to TRBJ2-7; 10 positions agree with TRBD1. The CDR3 covers 14 residues. Per germline, CDR1 MNHGY and CDR2 SAAAGT. The trim removed 9 bases at V and 3 bases at J, leaving 8 bases unmatched. CDR3 in amino acids: CARPTGTGVYEQYF. The CDR3 DNA sequence: TGTGCCAGACCGACCGGGACAGGGGTCTACGAGCAGTACTTC.

J is TRBJ2-5 and V is TRBV2; TRBD2 is a possible D gene (7 bases). V lost 3 bases to trimming and J lost 5 bases, with 16 bases between them. This CDR3 spans 15 amino acids. Germline V gene lookup returns CDR1 SNHLY and CDR2 FYNNEI. The CDR3 loop is CASSEWAEGGETQYF. CDR3 bases: TGTGCCAGCAGTGAGTGGGCGGAGGGGGGGGAGACCCAGTACTTC.

This sequence joins TRBV3-1 (or the pseudogene TRBV3-2) and TRBJ2-2; 8 nucleotides agree with TRBD1. V was pared by 4 bases and J by 7 bases, with 5 bases of the junction left unmatched. Germline values: CDR1 LGHDT, CDR2 YNNKEL (reference sequence). This CDR3 is built from 14 residues. The CDR3 here is CASSLQGAIGELFF. The CDR3 DNA reads TGTGCCAGCAGCCTCCAGGGGGCGATCGGGGAGCTGTTTTTT.

The chain carries TRBV18 and TRBJ1-3; D gene unclear. The CDR3 spans 18 residues. Germline CDR1 and CDR2: KGHSH and LQKENI. Trimming left V 3 bases short and J 3 bases short, with 21 bases between. The CDR3 loop reads CASSPHPSDSAGGNTIYF. DNA for the CDR3: TGTGCCAGCTCACCCCACCCCTCGGACTCGGCCGGTGGAAACACCATATATTTT.

In its sample, this clone was seen a few times. The CDR3 nucleotides are TGTGCCAGTCGCCGGGAAACCCTATCCGCTGGCTACACCTTC. Encoded protein: CASRRETLSAGYTF. The chain combines TRBV19 with TRBJ1-2; no reliable D call. CDR3 size: 14 residues. V was cut by 8 bases and J by 7 bases, with 20 bases left in between. Germline-derived CDR1 and CDR2 are LNHDA and SQIVND (reference sequence).

This chain uses TRBV27 with TRBJ2-7; 7 bases agree with TRBD1. In germline, CDR1 is MNHEY, CDR2 SMNVEV (reference sequence). CDR3 length: 15 amino acids. V gave up 4 bases and J gave up 1 base; unmatched junction bases: 7. CDR3 bases: TGTGCCAGCAGTTCCCCAGGGGGATTTTCCTACGAGCAGTACTTC. Translated, it gives CASSSPGGFSYEQYF.

This sequence joins TRBV2 and TRBJ2-7; 8 bases fit TRBD2. Germline V gene sequence: CDR1 SNHLY, CDR2 FYNNEI. CDR3 length equals 13 residues. DNA for the CDR3: TGTGCTTCAGCGGGAGTGAATCCTTACGAGCAGTACTTC. Encoded protein: CASAGVNPYEQYF.

J is TRBJ2-7 and V is TRBV6-5; 11 bases line up with TRBD1. The CDR3 covers 15 residues. The junction had 9 bases not matched to a gene; V was cut back by 6 bases and J by 5 bases. CDR1 is MNHEY and CDR2 is SVGAGI in the germline V gene. The CDR3 sequence is CASRDRGRGVHEQYF. The DNA of the CDR3 is TGTGCCAGCAGGGACAGGGGGCGCGGTGTGCACGAGCAGTACTTC.

The V gene is TRBV21-1, the J gene TRBJ1-5; the DNA was not compared with TRBD1, the D call given in the table. TRBV21-1 corresponds to a pseudogene. The CDR3 length is 16 residues. In DNA form, the CDR3 reads TGTGCCAGCAGCAGCCCCGGGACAGGGGGCTCTCAGCCCCAGCATTTT. Protein product: CASSSPGTGGSQPQHF.